Sequencing of this T cell receptor beta chain was carried out in a study of shared clonotypes between healthy human individuals (dated by TCRdb to about 2020). About the study as a whole: The cohort included three men and two women between 18 and 49 years of age. Per donor, three plates each were used for CD4 naive and CD4 memory, two for CD8 naive, and one for CD8 memory. Blood TCR repertoires of five healthy adults were deeply sequenced to estimate repertoire size and the extent of clonotype sharing between individuals. Different laboratories and diverse techniques were used to prepare libraries and sequence TCR repertoires, to increase sequencing depth and limit assay-specific biases. Each donor's leukapheresis produced roughly between roughly 0.85 and 10 billion PBMCs. Study-level results and caveats: Clonotypes shared by all four sorted-subset donors showed higher generation probabilities than non-shared clonotypes. Sampling was restricted to blood, and TCR repertoires in tissue are likely to differ from TCR repertoires in blood. When a handful of donors were compared, the shared fraction of clonotypes was 5% to 6.5% for naive CD4, 3.5% to 4% for naive CD8, 2.3% for memory CD4, and about 0.36% for memory CD8. The genetic and exposure-history diversity represented was limited by the small number of donors. Incomplete sequencing was indicated by rarefaction of sorted-subset datasets, despite the large sequencing depth. Pairwise subsampling led to the expectation that sequencing depth would affect the degree of clonotype sharing among donors. Estimated clonotype richness was generally larger for naive than for memory subsets.

Using the deep immunoSEQ assay, multiplex PCR amplified TCR CDR3 regions from genomic DNA. Extracted genomic DNA from each cell subset was spread evenly across all wells of several immunoSEQ 96-well plates, with each plate serving as a replicate. For sorted subsets, each replicate PCR was loaded with about 0.2 ug genomic DNA, equivalent to 30,000 or so T cell genomes. Purified libraries were measured with a Qubit 3.0 fluorometer, size-checked on a Bioanalyzer 2100, and measured again with the KAPA Library Quantification kit. A separate single-read 150-cycle Illumina NextSeq 550 flow cell was used to sequence each immunoSEQ 96-well plate. The original methods were these. Because only junctional sequences without quality scores were contained in the immunoSEQ output, filtering matching that applied to full-length reads could not be performed. To assign V/J genes and CDR3, sequences were annotated using PyIR, a Python wrapper for IgBLAST v1.9, with IMGT germline references. Reads were removed for weak V/J assignments (E-value above 1e-6), missing CDR3, stop codons, out-of-frame junctions, or ambiguous translated residues. V3J clonotypes were defined as sequences sharing the same inferred V gene, J gene, and CDR3 amino acid sequence. Percentage overlap between repertoires was computed as shared unique clonotypes divided by the size of the smaller repertoire. Three approaches were used to assess repertoire richness: RTK rarefaction, the Chao1 estimator, and Recon v2.1 estimates of unobserved clonotypes. Generation probabilities for all TCRbeta clonotypes obtained by the gDNA method from a handful of donors were computed using OLGA. In TCRdb, the immuneACCESS table is reduced to in-frame sequences with V and J assigned. These tables do not hold every clone; where another copy was compared, an unresolved V gene accounts for under half, and the others remain unexplained. V, J and clone size are those of that table, while D and trimming were read from the DNA. This sample is represented by approximately 350,000 clones; around 96% of them were singletons. The biggest ten clones account for about 0.32% of the sample.

In the germline V gene, CDR1 corresponds to KGHSH and CDR2 to LQKENI. Deletion took 5 bases off V and 1 base off J, with a span of 8 bases between the germline ends. Counted from cysteine to phenylalanine, this CDR3 has 13 amino acids. Of the read, only the CDR3 DNA is kept; its 39 bases are in frame from base 1. For this clone: Which antigen it targets is not known. Per-nucleotide qualities are absent, and no much larger clonotype sits a single base away.

Donors were healthy HIV-negative adults with no recently reported acute infections or vaccinations. Only Caucasian adults living in Nashville, Tennessee, USA were represented among the donors. CD8 memory samples consisted of magnetically selected CD45RO+ cells combined with CCR7-negative CD45RA+ effector memory (TemRA) cells. Blood was collected by leukapheresis, and PBMCs were isolated by Ficoll-Histopaque density gradient centrifugation and then cryopreserved in liquid nitrogen vapor phase. Analytical flow cytometry was used to check the purity and quantity of each magnetically sorted T cell population. From each sorted fraction, genomic DNA was isolated and quantified by UV absorbance on a Nanodrop 2000c.

The sequence was collected from a young man in good health. This receptor chain uses TRBV18 and TRBJ1-1; the D gene assignment is ambiguous. Sequenced material: memory CD8+ T cells sorted from blood. The cell subset or site label for this specimen denotes: CD45RO+ cells pooled with CCR7-negative TemRA cells. The CDR3 region reads CASSGKWNTEAFF. The DNA reads TGTGCCAGCTCAGGGAAATGGAACACTGAAGCTTTCTTT. With the rest looked up from the reference TRBV18 and TRBJ1-1 genes rather than sequenced, the full variable domain is NAGVMQNPRHLVRRRGQEARLRCSPMKGHSHVYWYRQLPEEGLKFMVYLQKENIIDESGMPKERFSAEFPKEGPSILRIQQVVRGDSAAYFCASSGKWNTEAFFGQGTRLTVV.